This TCR beta chain is from a study of human T cells and chemical hapten exposure. This CDR3 contains 15 residues. In germline, CDR1 is DFQATT, CDR2 SNEGSKA (reference sequence). The V segment lost 3 bases and the J segment 5 bases; nucleotides outside the gene matches: 8. MiXCR, applied by TCRdb to the RACE reads, yields one record per CDR3 protein. The data show about 380,000 distinct CDR3 sequences, less than 6.5% seen once. This clonotype occurred a few times. Time point indicated: pre-sensitization, week 0. Indicated treatment: therapeutic diphenylcyclopropenone sensitization with weekly scalp DPC.

The receptor was derived from a woman between 45 and 65 years old with alopecia areata. Some clones in this sample may be carry-over from other donors' samples. V is TRBV20-1 and J is TRBJ1-4, with 8 bases that match TRBD1. This sample comprised whole blood, obtained in connection with sensitization to the hapten diphenylcyclopropenone (DPC). The chain's CDR3 is CSARERDRLNEKLFF. The CDR3 DNA reads TGCAGTGCTAGGGAGAGGGACAGGTTGAATGAAAAACTGTTTTTT.